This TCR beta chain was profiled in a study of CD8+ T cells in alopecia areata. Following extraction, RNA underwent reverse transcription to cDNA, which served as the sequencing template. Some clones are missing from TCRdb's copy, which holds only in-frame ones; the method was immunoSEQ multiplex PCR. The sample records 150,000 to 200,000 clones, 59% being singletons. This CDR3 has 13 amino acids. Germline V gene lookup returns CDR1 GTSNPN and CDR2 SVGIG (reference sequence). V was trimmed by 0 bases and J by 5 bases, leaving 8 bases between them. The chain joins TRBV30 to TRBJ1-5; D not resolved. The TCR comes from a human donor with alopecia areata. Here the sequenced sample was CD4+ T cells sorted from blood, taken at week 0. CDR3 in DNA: TGTGCCTGGAGTGTCTCGGGAGATCAGCCCCAGCATTTT. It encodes CAWSVSGDQPQHF.